These 29 T cell receptor beta chains share one sample of origin, sequenced in a study of T cell responses to AZD1222 COVID-19 vaccine. Profiling relied on immunoSEQ multiplex PCR, and the TCRdb table lists in-frame clones only, not all of them. The table lists about 170,000 clones, around 88% of them singletons. The source material was peripheral blood, sampled 28 days after the second AZD1222 dose. Source of these receptors: an adult who received the AZD1222 COVID-19 vaccine.

The gene calls are TRBV5-1 and TRBJ2-7; tentatively, D is TRBD1 (7 bases). V shed 4 bases and J shed 4 bases, with 24 bases lying between them. CDR1 and CDR2 (germline): SGHRS, YFSETQ. The CDR3 totals 17 residues. Written as DNA, the CDR3 is TGCGCCAGCAGCCAAGAAGGATGGAGGGGACAGCCTTACGAGCAGTACTTC. This gives the protein CASSQEGWRGQPYEQYF.

The chain employs TRBV18 and TRBJ1-1; perhaps TRBD1 as D (5 bases). The CDR3 sequence is 17 residues long. Germline CDR1 and CDR2: KGHSH and LQKENI. Trimming stripped 4 bases from V and 1 base from J, with 19 bases between. The CDR3 protein is CASSRRQPLNQNTEAFF. The DNA for the CDR3 is TGTGCCAGCTCACGACGACAGCCTTTAAATCAGAACACTGAAGCTTTCTTT.

The chain joins TRBV4-1 to TRBJ2-1; 9 bases align to TRBD1. CDR1 and CDR2 from the germline V gene are MGHRA and YSYEKL. This CDR3 comprises 15 residues. The J segment lost 6 bases and the V segment lost 2 bases, leaving 5 bases of the junction unmatched. CDR3 DNA sequence: TGCGCCAGCAGCCAACTAGGGACAGGGATCAATGAGCAGTTCTTC. Translating gives CASSQLGTGINEQFF.

The chain has TRBV3-1 (or the pseudogene TRBV3-2) and TRBJ2-1; 10 bases are a match to TRBD2. The CDR3 runs 15 residues. Germline-derived CDR1 and CDR2 are LGHDT and YNNKEL (reference sequence). J lost 14 bases, V lost 4 bases, and 14 bases had no gene match. The CDR3 region is CASSPHPLAGAVEFF. The CDR3 bases are TGTGCCAGCAGCCCGCACCCGCTAGCGGGGGCGGTGGAGTTCTTC.

The V gene is TRBV19, the J gene TRBJ2-3, with 7 nucleotides matching TRBD2. V lost 7 bases and J lost 2; bases outside the gene matches: 12. Germline V CDR1 and CDR2: LNHDA, SQIVND (reference sequence). The CDR3 spans 16 residues. The CDR3 region has the DNA TGTGCCAGTATCCGAGATGCGGGGGTTTCCACAGATACGCAGTATTTT. This sequence encodes CASIRDAGVSTDTQYF. Supplemented by reference TRBV19 and TRBJ2-3, the full variable domain reads DGGITQSPKYLFRKEGQNVTLSCEQNLNHDAMYWYRQDPGQGLRLIYYSQIVNDFQKGDIAEGYSVSREKKESFPLTVTSAQKNPTAFYLCASIRDAGVSTDTQYFGPGTRLTVL.

In nucleotides, the CDR3 is TGCGCCAGCAGCTTCGGGGGGTATAAGCCCACTGAAGCTTTCTTT. Its protein is CASSFGGYKPTEAFF. The chain joins TRBV5-1 to TRBJ1-1; maybe TRBD1 (5 bases). This CDR3 contains 15 residues. Trimming shortened V by 2 bases and J by 4 bases, and 15 bases separated the two germline ends. Germline CDR1 is SGHRS and CDR2 is YFSETQ.

The chain uses TRBV5-8 and TRBJ1-3; unclear D gene. This CDR3 spans 16 amino acids. Germline assignment: CDR1 SGHTS and CDR2 YDEGEE. Trimming removed 4 bases from V and 2 bases from J, with 16 bases in between. CDR3 nucleotide sequence: TGTGCCAGCAGCGGACTTATACAATCCGCTGGAAACACCATATATTTT. Its translation: CASSGLIQSAGNTIYF.

The chain couples TRBV3-1 (or the pseudogene TRBV3-2) to TRBJ1-2; 7 bases fit TRBD1. The CDR3 contains 14 residues. The V segment lost 1 base and the J segment 6 bases; nucleotides outside the gene matches: 5. Looked up from germline, CDR1 is LGHDT and CDR2 is YNNKEL (reference sequence). The CDR3 coding sequence is TGTGCCAGCAGCCAAGGTCGGCAGGGGGATGGCTACACCTTC. As protein: CASSQGRQGDGYTF.

The chain recombines TRBV6-5 with TRBJ1-2, with 9 bases matching TRBD1. This CDR3 has 16 residues. CDR1 is MNHEY and CDR2 is SVGAGI in the germline V gene. V trimming: 2 bases; J trimming: 2 bases; junction bases outside the gene matches: 6. CDR3 amino acids: CASSYNPGTGNYGYTF. Here the CDR3 DNA reads TGTGCCAGCAGTTACAACCCGGGGACAGGGAACTATGGCTACACCTTC.

In DNA, the CDR3 is TGTGCCAGCAGCCCCGGACTAGCGGGTGGAGATACGCAGTATTTT. This translates into CASSPGLAGGDTQYF. The genes are TRBV6-6 and TRBJ2-3, with 11 bases fitting TRBD2. The CDR3 consists of 15 residues. CDR1 and CDR2 (germline): MNHNY, SVGAGI (reference sequence). V trimming: 6 bases; J trimming: 5 bases; junction bases outside the gene matches: 7.

The rearrangement uses TRBV6-1 and TRBJ2-1, with 15 nucleotides matching TRBD2. With 0 bases clipped from V and 2 bases from J, the junction kept 5 bases outside the gene matches. The CDR3 is made up of 19 amino acids. The V gene's germline CDR1 is MNHNS and CDR2 SASEGT. The CDR3 coding sequence is TGTGCCAGCAGTGAAGCCGGGACTAGCGGGGGGCTTGCCTACAATGAGCAGTTCTTC. This translates into CASSEAGTSGGLAYNEQFF.

This chain connects TRBV7-2 to TRBJ1-1; D remains ambiguous. V was cut by 0 bases and J by 8 bases, with 13 bases left in between. CDR1 SGHTA and CDR2 FQGNSA come from the germline V gene. CDR3 length: 14 residues. The CDR3 is CASSLAGRLAEAFF. CDR3 DNA: TGTGCCAGCAGCTTAGCGGGCCGCCTAGCGGAAGCTTTCTTT.

This clone was recorded a few times. The genes are TRBV5-6 and TRBJ1-2; D call uncertain. Between the trimmed V and J ends, which lost 4 bases and 8 bases, there was a span of 27 bases. The CDR3 loop spans 17 amino acids. From germline, CDR1 is SGHDT and CDR2 YYEEEE. The CDR3 DNA reads TGTGCCAGCAGCCCCTGGGTGGCCACTCGCGCTATGGTCGGCTACACCTTC. Its protein product is CASSPWVATRAMVGYTF.

The CDR3 DNA follows: TGTGCCAGTAGTTCTCGGATCTTGGTCACAGATACGCAGTATTTT. Translating gives CASSSRILVTDTQYF. This chain links TRBV19 with TRBJ2-3; no clear D gene. The V end was cut by 5 bases, the J end by 2 bases, with 14 bases between. CDR3 length: 15 residues. Per germline, CDR1 LNHDA and CDR2 SQIVND (reference sequence).

This rearrangement joins TRBV29-1 to TRBJ1-5; tentative D call: TRBD1 (6 bases). V was clipped by 3 bases and J by 3 bases, with 9 bases between them. The CDR3 is made up of 13 amino acids. Germline V gives CDR1 SQVTM, CDR2 ANQGSEA. The CDR3 coding sequence is TGCAGCGTTGATACAGGGACCAATCAGCCCCAGCATTTT. Its protein product is CSVDTGTNQPQHF.

The chain recombines TRBV5-6 with TRBJ1-2; D might be TRBD1 (5 bases). Trimming removed 2 bases at V and 3 bases at J, with 11 bases between. The CDR3 length is 14 residues. CDR1 and CDR2 (germline): SGHDT, YYEEEE. This CDR3 reads CASSFNTGDYGYTF. The CDR3 DNA reads as TGTGCCAGCAGCTTCAATACGGGGGACTATGGCTACACCTTC.

The chain has TRBV2 and TRBJ2-7, with 9 bases lining up with TRBD1. Germline V gene sequence: CDR1 SNHLY, CDR2 FYNNEI. The CDR3 runs to 14 residues. Losses at the gene ends were 1 base for V and 3 bases for J; bases not matched to a gene: 1. CDR3 coding DNA: TGTGCCAGCAGTGAAGGGACAGGGGTCTACGAGCAGTACTTC. It encodes CASSEGTGVYEQYF.

V is TRBV5-5 and J is TRBJ1-4, with 11 positions matching TRBD1. The V and J ends lost 0 bases and 3 bases, in that order; junction bases with no gene match: 1. The CDR3 covers 16 residues. Germline lookup yields CDR1 SGHKS and CDR2 YYEKEE (reference sequence). The CDR3 nucleotides are TGTGCCAGCAGCTTGGCGGGACAGGGGGCTAATGAAAAACTGTTTTTT. It specifies CASSLAGQGANEKLFF.

As to this clone: A much larger clone differs by one base, so this may be a read error. The V and J genes are TRBV6-2 or TRBV6-3 and TRBJ2-5; no reliable D call. Trimming took off 2 bases at V and 5 bases at J, with 6 bases between the two ends. CDR3 length: 12 residues. Germline-derived CDR1 and CDR2 are MNHEY and SVGEGT. This chain's CDR3 is CASSYNQETQYF. Here the CDR3 DNA reads TGTGCCAGCAGTTACAATCAGGAGACCCAGTACTTC.

This sequence joins TRBV27 and TRBJ2-7; TRBD2 is a possible D gene (6 bases). V was cut by 6 bases and J by 0 bases, with 6 bases left in between. The germline V gene encodes CDR1 MNHEY and CDR2 SMNVEV (reference sequence). The CDR3 has 12 amino acids. The CDR3 DNA follows: TGTGCCAGCAGCGGGAGCTCCTACGAGCAGTACTTC. Translating gives CASSGSSYEQYF.

The rearrangement joins TRBV23-1 to TRBJ2-5; a possible D gene is TRBD1 (5 bases). TRBV23-1 carries the ORF label, with uncertain function. V lost 2 bases, J lost 1 base, and 5 bases lay in between. The CDR3 covers 13 residues. The CDR3 here is CASSQDSQETQYF. CDR3 sequence (DNA): TGCGCCAGCAGTCAAGACAGCCAAGAGACCCAGTACTTC.

This rearrangement joins TRBV2 to TRBJ2-7; D gene unclear. Trimming took off 6 bases at V and 0 bases at J, with 12 bases between the two ends. The CDR3 spans 14 residues. Per the germline V gene, CDR1 is SNHLY and CDR2 is FYNNEI. CDR3 bases: TGTGCCAGCAGGTCGGAGAGCGACTCCTACGAGCAGTACTTC. This translates into CASRSESDSYEQYF.

The chain employs TRBV30 and TRBJ2-5, with 7 bases fitting TRBD2. CDR3 length: 13 amino acids. CDR1 and CDR2 from the germline V gene are GTSNPN and SVGIG (reference sequence). Trimming took 2 bases from V and 2 from J; bases not matched to a gene: 2. The CDR3 sequence: CAWSPGLQETQYF. In nucleotides, the CDR3 is TGTGCCTGGAGTCCGGGACTACAAGAGACCCAGTACTTC.

The chain links TRBV5-1 to TRBJ1-2; 11 nucleotides match TRBD1. CDR1 and CDR2 from the germline V gene are SGHRS and YFSETQ. V lost 0 bases to trimming and J lost 3 bases; unmatched junction nucleotides: 7. The CDR3 length is 17 residues. The CDR3 loop reads CASSLVSGQGADYGYTF. CDR3 DNA: TGCGCCAGCAGCTTGGTTTCTGGACAGGGGGCAGACTATGGCTACACCTTC.

The V gene is TRBV18, the J gene TRBJ1-2; 9 nucleotides agree with TRBD1. Germline V gene data show CDR1 as KGHSH and CDR2 as LQKENI. The CDR3 totals 15 residues. Losses at the gene ends were 3 bases for V and 3 bases for J; bases not matched to a gene: 5. The CDR3 DNA is TGTGCCAGCTCACCCCAACAGGGGGCGGACTATGGCTACACCTTC. Translated, it gives CASSPQQGADYGYTF.

In its sample, this clone is medium-sized. This chain links TRBV2 with TRBJ1-3, with a tentative D call TRBD1 (5 bases). Germline CDR1 reads SNHLY; CDR2 reads FYNNEI. The CDR3 is 19 amino acids. V was clipped by 7 bases and J by 0 bases, with 25 bases between them. CDR3 coding DNA: TGTGCCAGCAACGACCCCCAGGGCGGAATCGTGGGCTCTGGAAACACCATATATTTT. The encoded protein is CASNDPQGGIVGSGNTIYF.

The chain links TRBV7-2 to TRBJ2-7; no firm D call. The CDR3 has 14 residues. Trimming cost V 1 base and J 1 base, with 8 bases left between them. CDR1 SGHTA and CDR2 FQGNSA come from the germline V gene. CDR3 coding DNA: TGTGCCAGCAGCTTAGATTCAGTTTCCTACGAGCAGTACTTC. Residues: CASSLDSVSYEQYF.

V and J are TRBV19 and TRBJ2-7; 12 bases match TRBD2. Per germline, CDR1 LNHDA and CDR2 SQIVND (reference sequence). The CDR3 runs 16 residues. V lost 4 bases, J lost 2 bases, and 6 bases stayed unmatched. The DNA of the CDR3 is TGTGCCAGTAGTACCATCCTAGCGGGAGGGGCCTACGAGCAGTACTTC. Its translation: CASSTILAGGAYEQYF.

The CDR3 DNA reads as TGCAGTGCTGGGACCCCTGAAGCTTTCTTT. Translation: CSAGTPEAFF. J is TRBJ1-1 and V is TRBV20-1; the D gene is possibly TRBD1 (5 bases). The CDR3 covers 10 residues. Trimming pared 5 bases from V and 6 bases from J, leaving 7 bases between. Germline V CDR1 and CDR2: DFQATT, SNEGSKA (reference sequence).